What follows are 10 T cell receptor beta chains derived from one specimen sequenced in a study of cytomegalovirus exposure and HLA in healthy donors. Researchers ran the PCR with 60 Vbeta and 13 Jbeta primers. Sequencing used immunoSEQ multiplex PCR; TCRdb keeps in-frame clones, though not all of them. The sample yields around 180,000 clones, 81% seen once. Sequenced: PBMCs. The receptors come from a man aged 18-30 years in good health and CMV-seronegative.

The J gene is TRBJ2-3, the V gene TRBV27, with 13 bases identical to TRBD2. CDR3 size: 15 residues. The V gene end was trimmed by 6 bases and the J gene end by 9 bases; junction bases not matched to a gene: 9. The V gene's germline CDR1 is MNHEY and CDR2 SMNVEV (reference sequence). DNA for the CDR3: TGTGCCAGCAGCCCGACTAGCGGGGGGCGTTGGACGCAGTATTTT. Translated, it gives CASSPTSGGRWTQYF.

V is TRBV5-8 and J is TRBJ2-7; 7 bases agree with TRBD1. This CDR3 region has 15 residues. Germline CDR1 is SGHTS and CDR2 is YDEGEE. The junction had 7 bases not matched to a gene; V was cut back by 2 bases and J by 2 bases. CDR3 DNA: TGTGCCAGCAGCTTCCGTCCAGGGGGACCCTACGAGCAGTACTTC. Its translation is CASSFRPGGPYEQYF.

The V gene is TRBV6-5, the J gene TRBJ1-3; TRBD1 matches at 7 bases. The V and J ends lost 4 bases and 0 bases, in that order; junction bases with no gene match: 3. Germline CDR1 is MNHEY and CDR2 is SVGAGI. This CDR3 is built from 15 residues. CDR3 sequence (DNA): TGTGCCAGCAGTTGGGGACAGACCTCTGGAAACACCATATATTTT. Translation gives CASSWGQTSGNTIYF.

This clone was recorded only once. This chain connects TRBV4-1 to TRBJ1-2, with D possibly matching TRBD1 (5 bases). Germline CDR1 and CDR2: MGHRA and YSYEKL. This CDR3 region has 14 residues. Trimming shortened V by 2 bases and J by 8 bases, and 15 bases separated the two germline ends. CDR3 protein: CASSQIWRGMGYTF. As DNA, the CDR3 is TGCGCCAGCAGCCAAATTTGGCGGGGGATGGGCTACACCTTC.

The CDR3 protein is CASSPPGLAGVEQYF. The CDR3, as DNA: TGTGCCAGCAGTCCTCCGGGACTAGCGGGAGTCGAGCAGTACTTC. The chain recombines TRBV7-8 with TRBJ2-7; 14 positions match TRBD2. The CDR3 loop spans 15 amino acids. With 6 bases clipped from V and 6 bases from J, the junction kept 7 bases outside the gene matches. From germline, CDR1 is SGHVS and CDR2 FQNEAQ.

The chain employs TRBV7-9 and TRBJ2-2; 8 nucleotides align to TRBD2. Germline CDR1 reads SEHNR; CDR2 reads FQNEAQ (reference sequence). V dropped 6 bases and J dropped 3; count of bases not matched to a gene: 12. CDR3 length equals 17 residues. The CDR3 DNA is TGTGCCAGCAGTATCCCCGGGGGGGCTTTTGACACCGGGGAGCTGTTTTTT. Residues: CASSIPGGAFDTGELFF.

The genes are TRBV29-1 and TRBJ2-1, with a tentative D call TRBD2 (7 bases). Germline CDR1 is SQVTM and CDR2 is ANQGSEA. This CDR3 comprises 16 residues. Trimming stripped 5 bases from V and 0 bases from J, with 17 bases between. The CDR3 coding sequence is TGCAGCGTTCTCCCGGGGGGCCGGGGCTCCTACAATGAGCAGTTCTTC. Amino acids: CSVLPGGRGSYNEQFF.

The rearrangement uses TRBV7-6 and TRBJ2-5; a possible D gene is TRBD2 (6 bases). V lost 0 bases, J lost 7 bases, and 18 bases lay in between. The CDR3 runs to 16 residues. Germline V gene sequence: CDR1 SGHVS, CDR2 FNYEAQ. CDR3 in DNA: TGTGCCAGCAGCTTAGCCATTCGCTTTTCCGGGGGGACCCAGTACTTC. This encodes CASSLAIRFSGGTQYF.

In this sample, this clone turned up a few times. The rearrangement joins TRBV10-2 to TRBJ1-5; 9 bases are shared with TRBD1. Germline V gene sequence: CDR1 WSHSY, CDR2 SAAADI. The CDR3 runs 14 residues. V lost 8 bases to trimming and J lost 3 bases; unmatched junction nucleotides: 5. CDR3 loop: CASLGQGYNQPQHF. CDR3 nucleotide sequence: TGCGCCAGCTTGGGACAGGGATACAATCAGCCCCAGCATTTT.

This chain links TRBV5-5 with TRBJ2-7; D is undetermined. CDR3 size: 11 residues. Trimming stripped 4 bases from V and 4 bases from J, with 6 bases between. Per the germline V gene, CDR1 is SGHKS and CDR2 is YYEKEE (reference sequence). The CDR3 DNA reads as TGTGCCAGCAGCACCGGGTACGAGCAGTACTTC. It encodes CASSTGYEQYF.